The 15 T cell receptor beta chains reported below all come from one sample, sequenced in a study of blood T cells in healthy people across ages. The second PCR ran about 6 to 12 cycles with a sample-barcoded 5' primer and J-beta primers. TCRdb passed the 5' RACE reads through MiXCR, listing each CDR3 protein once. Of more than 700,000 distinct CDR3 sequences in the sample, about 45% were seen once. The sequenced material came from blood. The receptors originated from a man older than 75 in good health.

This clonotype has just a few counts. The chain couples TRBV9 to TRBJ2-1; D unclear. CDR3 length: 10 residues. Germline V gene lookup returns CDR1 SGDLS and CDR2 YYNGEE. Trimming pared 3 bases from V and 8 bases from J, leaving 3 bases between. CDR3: CASSGHEQFF. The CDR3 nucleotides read TGTGCCAGCAGCGGTCATGAGCAGTTCTTC.

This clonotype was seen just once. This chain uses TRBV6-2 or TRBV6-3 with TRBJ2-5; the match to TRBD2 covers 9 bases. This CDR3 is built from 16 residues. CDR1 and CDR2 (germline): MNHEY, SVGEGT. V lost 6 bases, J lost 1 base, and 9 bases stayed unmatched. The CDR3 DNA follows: TGTGCCAGCAGCGGACTAGCGATACGAAGCCAAGAGACCCAGTACTTC. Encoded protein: CASSGLAIRSQETQYF.

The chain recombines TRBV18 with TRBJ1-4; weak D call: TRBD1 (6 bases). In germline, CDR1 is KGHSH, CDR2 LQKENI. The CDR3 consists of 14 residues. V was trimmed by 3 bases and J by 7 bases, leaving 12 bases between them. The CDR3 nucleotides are TGTGCCAGCTCACCTCTGGGGGCCGGTGAAAAACTGTTTTTT. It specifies CASSPLGAGEKLFF. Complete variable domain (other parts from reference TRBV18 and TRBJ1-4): NAGVMQNPRHLVRRRGQEARLRCSPMKGHSHVYWYRQLPEEGLKFMVYLQKENIIDESGMPKERFSAEFPKEGPSILRIQQVVRGDSAAYFCASSPLGAGEKLFFGSGTQLSVL.

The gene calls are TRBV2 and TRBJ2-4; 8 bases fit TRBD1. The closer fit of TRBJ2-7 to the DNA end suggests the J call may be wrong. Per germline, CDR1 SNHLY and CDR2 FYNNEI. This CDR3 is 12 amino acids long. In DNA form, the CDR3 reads TGTGCCAGCATGCCAGGGGGCGGCGAGCAGTACTTC. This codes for CASMPGGGEQYF.

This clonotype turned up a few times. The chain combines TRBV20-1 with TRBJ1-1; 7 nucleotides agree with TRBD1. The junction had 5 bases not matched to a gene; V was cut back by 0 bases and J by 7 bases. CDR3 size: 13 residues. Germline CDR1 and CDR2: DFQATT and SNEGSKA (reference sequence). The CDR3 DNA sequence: TGCAGTGCTAGAGAACAGGGGTGGAGTGAAGCTTTCTTT. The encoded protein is CSAREQGWSEAFF.

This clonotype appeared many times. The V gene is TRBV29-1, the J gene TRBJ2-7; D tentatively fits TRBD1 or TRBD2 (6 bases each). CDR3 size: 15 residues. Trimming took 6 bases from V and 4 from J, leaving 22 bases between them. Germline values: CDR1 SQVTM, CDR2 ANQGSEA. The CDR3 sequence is CSVLSPPGDFYEQYF. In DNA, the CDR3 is TGCAGCGTCCTCAGCCCGCCAGGGGACTTTTACGAGCAGTACTTC.

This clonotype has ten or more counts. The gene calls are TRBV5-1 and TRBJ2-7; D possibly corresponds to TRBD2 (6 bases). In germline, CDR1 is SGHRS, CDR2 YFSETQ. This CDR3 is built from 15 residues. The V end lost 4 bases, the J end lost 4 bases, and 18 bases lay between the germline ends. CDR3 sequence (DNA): TGCGCCAGCAGCCCTGCTGCGGGATTGGTGTACGAGCAGTACTTC. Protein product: CASSPAAGLVYEQYF.

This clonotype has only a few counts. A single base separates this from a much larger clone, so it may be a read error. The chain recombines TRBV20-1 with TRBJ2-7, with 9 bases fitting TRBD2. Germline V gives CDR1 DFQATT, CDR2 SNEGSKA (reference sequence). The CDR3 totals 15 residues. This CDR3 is CSTRNSGSLSYEQYF. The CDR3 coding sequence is TGCAGTACTAGAAATAGCGGGAGCCTCTCCTACGAGCAGTACTTC.

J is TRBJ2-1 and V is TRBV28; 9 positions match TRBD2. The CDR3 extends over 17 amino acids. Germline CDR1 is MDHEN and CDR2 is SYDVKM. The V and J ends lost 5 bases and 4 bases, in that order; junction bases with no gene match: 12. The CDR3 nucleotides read TGTGCCAGCAGTCCACCCCGTAGCGGGAGTAGATACAATGAGCAGTTCTTC. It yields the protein CASSPPRSGSRYNEQFF. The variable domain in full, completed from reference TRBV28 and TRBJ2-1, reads DVKVTQSSRYLVKRTGEKVFLECVQDMDHENMFWYRQDPGLGLRLIYFSYDVKMKEKGDIPEGYSVSREKKERFSLILESASTNQTSMYLCASSPPRSGSRYNEQFFGPGTRLTVL.

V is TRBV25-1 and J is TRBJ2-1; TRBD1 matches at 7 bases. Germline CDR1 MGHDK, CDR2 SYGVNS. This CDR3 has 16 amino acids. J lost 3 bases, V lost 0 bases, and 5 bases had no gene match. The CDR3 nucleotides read TGTGCCAGCAGTGAATATACGGGGACAGACTACAATGAGCAGTTCTTC. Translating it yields CASSEYTGTDYNEQFF.

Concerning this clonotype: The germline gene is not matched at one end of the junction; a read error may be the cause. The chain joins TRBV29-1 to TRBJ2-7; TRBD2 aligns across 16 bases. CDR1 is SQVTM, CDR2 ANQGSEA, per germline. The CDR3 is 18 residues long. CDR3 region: CSVGTSGRALISSYGQYF. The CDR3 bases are TGCAGCGTGGGGACTAGCGGGAGGGCCTTAATCTCCTCCTACGGGCAGTACTTC.

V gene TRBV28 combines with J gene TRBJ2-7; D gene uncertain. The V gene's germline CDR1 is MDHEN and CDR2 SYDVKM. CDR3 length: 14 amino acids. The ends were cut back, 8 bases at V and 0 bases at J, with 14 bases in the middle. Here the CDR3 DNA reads TGTGCCAGCCGGAGCGCTCCGATCTCCTACGAGCAGTACTTC. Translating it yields CASRSAPISYEQYF.

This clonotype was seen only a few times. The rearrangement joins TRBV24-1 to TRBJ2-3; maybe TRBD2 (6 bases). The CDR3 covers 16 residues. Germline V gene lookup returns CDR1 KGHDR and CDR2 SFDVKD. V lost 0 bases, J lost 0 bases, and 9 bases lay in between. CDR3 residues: CATSDLAAGSTDTQYF. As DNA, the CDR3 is TGTGCCACCAGTGATTTGGCAGCGGGTAGCACAGATACGCAGTATTTT.

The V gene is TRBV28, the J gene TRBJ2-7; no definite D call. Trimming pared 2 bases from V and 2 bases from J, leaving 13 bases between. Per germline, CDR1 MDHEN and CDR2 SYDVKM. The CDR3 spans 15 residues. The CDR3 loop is CASSLGPSVAYEQYF. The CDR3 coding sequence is TGTGCCAGCAGTTTAGGACCCAGTGTTGCCTACGAGCAGTACTTC. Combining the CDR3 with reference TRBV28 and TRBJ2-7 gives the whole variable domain DVKVTQSSRYLVKRTGEKVFLECVQDMDHENMFWYRQDPGLGLRLIYFSYDVKMKEKGDIPEGYSVSREKKERFSLILESASTNQTSMYLCASSLGPSVAYEQYFGPGTRLTVT.

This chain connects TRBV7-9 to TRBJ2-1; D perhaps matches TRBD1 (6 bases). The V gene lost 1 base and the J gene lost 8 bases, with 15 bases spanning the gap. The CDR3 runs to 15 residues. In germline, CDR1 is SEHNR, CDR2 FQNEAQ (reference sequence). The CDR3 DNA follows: TGTGCCAGCAGCTTAGTCGCAGGGGTTTTGGATGAGCAGTTCTTC. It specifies CASSLVAGVLDEQFF.